The rows below give T cell receptor beta chains drawn from one sample of a study of CD8+ T cells in alopecia areata. Assay used: immunoSEQ multiplex PCR; TCRdb lists only in-frame clones, some missing. The data contain over 120,000 clones, around three fifths of them singletons. Material: CD4+ T cells sorted from blood, obtained at week 0. The source is a human donor with alopecia areata. Both conserved end residues are part of each CDR3. Each record gives: CDR3 protein, clone size, V gene, J gene. Clone size appears in some rows only: once, few, many, or a class for an expanded clone.

CDR3aa: CATSRENRGPYEQYF
abundance: few
v_gene: TRBV15
j_gene: TRBJ2-7

CDR3aa: CASSLVAGGEQYF
abundance: -
v_gene: TRBV7-8
j_gene: TRBJ2-7

CDR3aa: CASGPGGAGRNEQFF
abundance: -
v_gene: TRBV12-5
j_gene: TRBJ2-1

CDR3aa: CASSQGLGRINEKLFF
abundance: -
v_gene: TRBV4-3
j_gene: TRBJ1-4

CDR3aa: CSVDRGRINYGYTF
abundance: -
v_gene: TRBV29-1
j_gene: TRBJ1-2

CDR3aa: CASSPYTEEKLFF
abundance: -
v_gene: TRBV18
j_gene: TRBJ1-4

CDR3aa: CATSTNRGRETQYF
abundance: -
v_gene: TRBV15
j_gene: TRBJ2-5

CDR3aa: CASSLTGGYNEQFF
abundance: -
v_gene: TRBV28
j_gene: TRBJ2-1

CDR3aa: CASSEPSRGKLFF
abundance: -
v_gene: TRBV25-1
j_gene: TRBJ1-4

CDR3aa: CASSLRLADYNEQFF
abundance: -
v_gene: TRBV7-3
j_gene: TRBJ2-1

CDR3aa: CASSQVTGDQPQHF
abundance: -
v_gene: TRBV4-2
j_gene: TRBJ1-5

CDR3aa: CASSLPSPLHF
abundance: -
v_gene: TRBV23-1
j_gene: TRBJ1-6

CDR3aa: CASSLGTNQPQHF
abundance: -
v_gene: TRBV5-1
j_gene: TRBJ1-5

CDR3aa: CASRPYTEVQSGELFF
abundance: -
v_gene: TRBV9
j_gene: TRBJ2-2

CDR3aa: CASNSVGIGQYF
abundance: -
v_gene: TRBV11-2
j_gene: TRBJ2-3

CDR3aa: CASSEAEVTEAFF
abundance: few
v_gene: TRBV2
j_gene: TRBJ1-1

CDR3aa: CASSGGYANTGELFF
abundance: -
v_gene: TRBV6-1
j_gene: TRBJ2-2

CDR3aa: CASSFDGTSSYEQFF
abundance: -
v_gene: TRBV5-1
j_gene: TRBJ2-1

CDR3aa: CASYPAGANVLTF
abundance: few
v_gene: TRBV6-5
j_gene: TRBJ2-6

CDR3aa: CASSPGQGLDEQYF
abundance: -
v_gene: TRBV5-1
j_gene: TRBJ2-7

CDR3aa: CAWSLGGALSNEQFF
abundance: few
v_gene: TRBV30
j_gene: TRBJ2-1

CDR3aa: CASSSRGQGPPDTQYF
abundance: -
v_gene: TRBV6-5
j_gene: TRBJ2-3

CDR3aa: CASSLLGQGDSNQPQHF
abundance: -
v_gene: TRBV5-6
j_gene: TRBJ1-5

CDR3aa: CASSLALESAQHF
abundance: -
v_gene: TRBV5-6
j_gene: TRBJ1-5

CDR3aa: CASSLADTQYF
abundance: -
v_gene: TRBV27
j_gene: TRBJ2-3

CDR3aa: CASTEKRQPQHF
abundance: many
v_gene: TRBV21-1
j_gene: TRBJ1-5

CDR3aa: CSVDGQGGETQYF
abundance: -
v_gene: TRBV29-1
j_gene: TRBJ2-5

CDR3aa: CASSPGQGGYTF
abundance: -
v_gene: TRBV4-1
j_gene: TRBJ1-2

CDR3aa: CASSESGILDQPQHF
abundance: -
v_gene: TRBV25-1
j_gene: TRBJ1-5

CDR3aa: CASTEGPQPQHF
abundance: -
v_gene: TRBV2
j_gene: TRBJ1-5

CDR3aa: CASSVGHKNTEAFF
abundance: -
v_gene: TRBV19
j_gene: TRBJ1-1

CDR3aa: CASSPTTGNYGYTF
abundance: -
v_gene: TRBV7-6
j_gene: TRBJ1-2

CDR3aa: CAWSVSSTDTQYF
abundance: -
v_gene: TRBV30
j_gene: TRBJ2-3

CDR3aa: CTSSQELWTGINEKLFF
abundance: -
v_gene: TRBV1
j_gene: TRBJ1-4

CDR3aa: CASRWGAVTDTQYF
abundance: -
v_gene: TRBV7-9
j_gene: TRBJ2-3

CDR3aa: CASSQVGGTLMDEQFF
abundance: once
v_gene: TRBV4-3
j_gene: TRBJ2-1

CDR3aa: CASSLGQGGNQPQHF
abundance: -
v_gene: TRBV5-1
j_gene: TRBJ1-5

CDR3aa: CSHMDPTDTQYF
abundance: -
v_gene: TRBV29-1
j_gene: TRBJ2-3

CDR3aa: CASSHPQTDTQYF
abundance: few
v_gene: TRBV4-3
j_gene: TRBJ2-3

CDR3aa: CASSQEVRATYEQYF
abundance: -
v_gene: TRBV4-3
j_gene: TRBJ2-7

CDR3aa: CASSLGQLETQYF
abundance: -
v_gene: TRBV7-2
j_gene: TRBJ2-5

CDR3aa: CASTTGLHANYEQYF
abundance: -
v_gene: TRBV5-6
j_gene: TRBJ2-7

CDR3aa: CAPRVGWCGYTF
abundance: -
v_gene: TRBV23-1
j_gene: TRBJ1-2

CDR3aa: CASSPNRGWSADTQYF
abundance: few
v_gene: TRBV4-3
j_gene: TRBJ2-3

CDR3aa: CASSLDPLSPLHF
abundance: -
v_gene: TRBV11-2
j_gene: TRBJ1-6

CDR3aa: CASRGLTYNEQFF
abundance: -
v_gene: TRBV6-1
j_gene: TRBJ2-1

CDR3aa: CSVGEGWGSYEQYF
abundance: -
v_gene: TRBV29-1
j_gene: TRBJ2-7

CDR3aa: CASSSGASAYEQYF
abundance: -
v_gene: TRBV7-2
j_gene: TRBJ2-7